The clone carrying this T cell receptor beta chain was detected many times. Its specificity is unknown. This entry belongs to a study of T cell repertoires in cytomegalovirus infection. From the reads, TCRdb called clonotypes with MiXCR, one entry per CDR3 protein. This table holds about 830,000 distinct CDR3 sequences, about 31% found once. CDR1 and CDR2 (germline): MNHEY, SVGEGT. The V end lost 6 bases, the J end lost 1 base, and 12 bases lay between the germline ends. CDR3 size: 14 residues. The rearrangement links TRBV6-2 or TRBV6-3 to TRBJ1-1; possibly TRBD1 for D (5 bases). The material was cultured CD8+ T cells from PBMCs, obtained from culture after CMV antigen stimulation. This TCR came from a human donor in good health (CMV status not recorded). Some clones in this sample may be carry-over from other donors' samples. The CDR3 protein is CASSRDRGNTEAFF. As DNA, the CDR3 is TGTGCCAGCAGCCGGGACCGGGGGAACACTGAAGCTTTCTTT.